The rows below give T cell receptor beta chains drawn from one sample of a study of human T cells and chemical hapten exposure. TCRdb called the RACE reads again in MiXCR, with one record for every CDR3 protein. The table shows some 91,000 distinct CDR3 sequences, with around 12% occurring only once. The input for sequencing was whole blood, taken in connection with sensitization to the hapten diphenylcyclopropenone (DPC). The source of these receptors is a middle-aged woman with alopecia areata. Some clones in this sample may be carry-over from other donors' samples. Both conserved end residues are part of each CDR3. D genes are given only for firm matches. Where a row states a size, it is once, few, many or the class of an expanded clone; other rows omit it.

TRBV24-1	TRBD2	TRBJ2-2	many	CATSDTGTSGKTTGELFF	TGTGCCACCAGTGATACCGGGACTAGCGGGAAAACCACCGGGGAGCTGTTTTTT
TRBV12-3/TRBV12-4	TRBD2	TRBJ2-3	.	CASSWIAGVNTDTQYF	TGTGCCAGCAGTTGGATAGCGGGAGTAAACACAGATACGCAGTATTTT
TRBV28	.	TRBJ2-2	.	CASSLDTNTGELFF	TGTGCCAGCAGCTTAGACACTAACACCGGGGAGCTGTTTTTT
TRBV6-2/TRBV6-3	TRBD2	TRBJ2-7	.	CASSSGTSPYEQYF	TGTGCCAGCAGTTCCGGGACTAGCCCTTACGAGCAGTACTTC
TRBV28	.	TRBJ2-1	few	CASSSRVQFF	TGTGCCAGCAGTAGTCGCGTGCAGTTCTTC
TRBV2	.	TRBJ2-4	few	CASSEISSAAKNIQYF	TGTGCCAGCAGTGAAATTTCTAGCGCCGCCAAAAACATTCAGTACTTC
TRBV12-5	TRBD1	TRBJ1-2	few	CASGLLHLRDRSYASNYGYTF	TGTGCTAGTGGTTTGCTCCACCTGCGGGACAGATCTTACGCGAGTAACTATGGCTACACCTTC
TRBV6-5	.	TRBJ2-6	few	CASRGQGDSGANVLTF	TGTGCCAGCAGGGGTCAGGGTGACTCTGGGGCCAACGTCCTGACTTTC
TRBV29-1	TRBD2	TRBJ2-3	.	CSVILGGDTQYF	TGCAGCGTTATTCTGGGGGGGGATACGCAGTATTTT
TRBV7-2	TRBD1	TRBJ1-1	.	CASRNRDRGRGTEAFF	TGTGCCAGCAGAAATAGGGACAGGGGGCGGGGCACTGAAGCTTTCTTT
TRBV7-9	TRBD2	TRBJ2-1	few	CASRELAGALNEQFF	TGTGCCAGCAGGGAACTAGCGGGAGCTCTTAATGAGCAGTTCTTC
TRBV7-6	TRBD1	TRBJ2-7	many	CASRGQEPSEQYF	TGTGCCAGCAGGGGACAGGAACCTTCCGAGCAGTACTTC
TRBV6-6	TRBD1	TRBJ1-2	few	CASSAMDREAGYTF	TGTGCCAGCAGCGCCATGGACAGGGAGGCTGGCTACACCTTC
TRBV4-3	.	TRBJ1-5	many	CASSQEGQGIWAQHF	TGCGCCAGCAGCCAAGAAGGTCAGGGGATCTGGGCCCAGCATTTT
TRBV7-9	.	TRBJ2-3	.	CASLVMASTDTQYF	TGTGCCAGCCTGGTAATGGCTAGCACAGATACGCAGTATTTT
TRBV20-1	.	TRBJ2-7	.	CSATLTNIGDEQYF	TGCAGTGCTACTTTGACTAACATTGGCGACGAGCAGTACTTC
TRBV6-1	.	TRBJ2-7	few	CASQDDPLNAYEQYF	TGTGCCAGCCAGGACGATCCGCTCAACGCCTACGAGCAGTACTTC
TRBV29-1	.	TRBJ1-2	many	CSVEPYGYTF	TGCAGCGTTGAACCCTATGGCTACACCTTC
TRBV12-3/TRBV12-4	.	TRBJ1-1	few	CASSFFQLMNTEAFF	TGTGCCAGCAGTTTTTTCCAGCTCATGAACACTGAAGCTTTCTTT
TRBV28	.	TRBJ1-1	.	CASSPAVAEAFF	TGTGCCAGCAGCCCGGCCGTGGCTGAAGCTTTCTTT
TRBV29-1	.	TRBJ2-5	few	CSVEIDSQETQYF	TGCAGCGTTGAAATAGACAGCCAGGAGACCCAGTACTTC
TRBV5-1	TRBD1	TRBJ2-1	few	CASSPRQGFPFEQFF	TGCGCCAGCAGCCCGCGACAGGGATTCCCCTTTGAGCAGTTCTTC
TRBV5-1	.	TRBJ2-3	few	CASSLTGSSTDTQYF	TGCGCCAGCAGCTTGACAGGGTCTAGCACAGATACGCAGTATTTT
TRBV7-3	TRBD2	TRBJ2-1	.	CASSQSSGSGVNEQFF	TGTGCCAGCAGCCAGTCTAGCGGGAGCGGGGTCAATGAGCAGTTCTTC
TRBV6-1	TRBD1	TRBJ2-7	.	CASSDPGQGPQYF	TGTGCCAGCAGTGATCCGGGACAGGGCCCACAGTACTTC
TRBV7-2	.	TRBJ2-7	.	CASSPEVGEQYF	TGTGCCAGCAGCCCGGAGGTGGGCGAGCAGTACTTC
TRBV4-1	.	TRBJ2-7	.	CASSQESSSYEQYF	TGCGCCAGCAGCCAAGAGAGTAGCTCCTACGAGCAGTACTTC
TRBV7-9	.	TRBJ1-4	.	CASSLGQSSLEKLFF	TGTGCCAGCAGCCTAGGACAGAGTTCCCTTGAAAAACTGTTTTTT
TRBV10-3	TRBD2	TRBJ2-3	once	CAISDQTSGRTDTQYF	TGTGCCATCAGTGACCAGACTAGCGGGAGGACAGATACGCAGTATTTT
TRBV28	.	TRBJ2-3	few	CASTSGLNTQYF	TGTGCCAGCACTTCGGGACTTAATACGCAGTATTTT
TRBV25-1	.	TRBJ2-7	few	CASSEFSTVYEQYF	TGTGCCAGCAGTGAATTCTCGACGGTCTACGAGCAGTACTTC
TRBV6-4	.	TRBJ2-3	many	CASSARSEDTQYF	TGTGCCAGCAGCGCGAGGAGTGAGGATACGCAGTATTTT
TRBV6-5	.	TRBJ1-3	.	CASSYGGTRSGNTIYF	TGTGCCAGCAGTTACGGCGGGACACGCTCTGGAAACACCATATATTTT
TRBV28	.	TRBJ2-3	.	CASSPRDGSLSTDTQYF	TGTGCCAGCAGTCCAAGGGACGGGAGCCTTAGCACAGATACGCAGTATTTT
TRBV28	.	TRBJ2-7	.	CASSPGLSF	TGTGCCAGCAGCCCGGGGCTTTCTTTC
TRBV7-6	.	TRBJ2-3	.	CASGKGADTQYF	TGTGCCAGCGGGAAAGGGGCAGATACGCAGTATTTT
TRBV7-9	TRBD1	TRBJ2-2	few	CASRRDRVPGELFF	TGTGCCAGCAGGCGAGACAGGGTCCCCGGGGAGCTGTTTTTT
TRBV6-2/TRBV6-3	.	TRBJ2-7	few	CASSYFQGRYEQYF	TGTGCCAGCAGTTACTTCCAGGGGAGGTACGAGCAGTACTTC
TRBV12-3/TRBV12-4	.	TRBJ2-1	.	CASAFLYSYNEQFF	TGTGCCAGCGCGTTTTTATACTCCTACAATGAGCAGTTCTTC
TRBV5-1	.	TRBJ2-1	.	CASSSGEQMHEQFF	TGCGCCAGCAGCTCAGGGGAGCAAATGCATGAGCAGTTCTTC
TRBV6-6	TRBD1	TRBJ2-4	.	CASRKQDRVDIQYF	TGTGCCAGCAGGAAACAGGACAGGGTTGACATTCAGTACTTC
TRBV6-5	.	TRBJ1-1	.	CASSKRGAEAFF	TGTGCCAGCAGTAAACGGGGGGCTGAAGCTTTCTTT
TRBV5-1	TRBD2	TRBJ2-5	.	CASSLPGLGGETQYF	TGCGCCAGCAGCTTACCGGGACTGGGAGGGGAGACCCAGTACTTC
TRBV10-1	.	TRBJ2-5	few	CASSDFRRSQETQYF	TGCGCCAGCAGTGATTTCCGGAGATCCCAAGAGACCCAGTACTTC
TRBV27	.	TRBJ1-2	.	CASSGWGDYGYTF	TGTGCCAGCAGCGGTTGGGGGGACTATGGCTACACCTTC
TRBV6-2/TRBV6-3	.	TRBJ2-1	.	CASRSALNEQFF	TGTGCCAGCAGGTCAGCCCTTAATGAGCAGTTCTTC
TRBV29-1	.	TRBJ2-7	few	CSVGTAGEQYF	TGCAGCGTCGGGACAGCGGGGGAGCAGTACTTC